This TCR beta chain was obtained from a study of blood T cell repertoires in COVID-19. As for this clone: Mismatch with germline at one junction end may stem from a read error.

Clones were sequenced by immunoSEQ multiplex PCR, and TCRdb holds only the in-frame ones, with some missing. The sample shows tens of thousands of clones, around 89% of them seen only once. This CDR3 is built from 18 residues. Germline V gene sequence: CDR1 SSHAT, CDR2 FNYEAQ (reference sequence). This clonotype was sampled from a woman aged 45-60 years with acute COVID-19. Sequenced input: PBMCs or T cells enriched from blood (not recorded which). The J gene is TRBJ2-3, the V gene TRBV7-7, with TRBD2 identical over 14 bases. Here the CDR3 reads CASSRGLAGATSTDTQYF. The CDR3, as DNA: TGTGCTAGCAGCCGGGGACTAGCGGGAGCCACTAGCACAGATACGCAGTATTTT. The whole variable domain, remainder taken from reference TRBV7-7 and TRBJ2-3, is GAGVSQSPRYKVTKRGQDVTLRCDPISSHATLYWYQQALGQGPEFLTYFNYEAQPDKSGLPSDRFSAERPEGSISTLTIQRTEQRDSAMYRCASSRGLAGATSTDTQYFGPGTRLTVL.